Described below is a single T cell receptor beta chain sequence and its context. What it recognizes is unknown. The source of the sample is a study of OX40 agonist ivuxolimab in advanced cancers. Broader study findings: Both CD4+ and CD8+ T cell populations in blood had undergone clonal expansion by week 6 at 0.1 to 3.0 mg/kg. Expanded clones belonging to CD8+ T cells outnumbered, on average, those of CD4+. Several nonresponders also turned out to have low normalized T-cell clonal expansion.

Produced via immunoSEQ multiplex PCR; TCRdb's table is partial and in-frame only. Of 25,000 to 30,000 clones listed, about nine tenths were seen once; the top ten hold just under 9.5%. Germline V gene lookup returns CDR1 MNHEY and CDR2 SVGAGI. V shed 4 bases and J shed 6 bases, with 9 bases lying between them. The length of the CDR3 is 13 residues. The source is an adult with an advanced solid tumor such as melanoma, head and neck, liver or kidney cancer. This chain uses TRBV6-5 with TRBJ2-2, with no clear D. This specimen was CD4+ or CD8+ T cells sorted from blood, taken in a trial of the OX40 agonist ivuxolimab. This CDR3 is CASSFPSSGELFF. DNA for the CDR3: TGTGCCAGCAGTTTCCCCAGTTCCGGGGAGCTGTTTTTT.